These 10 T cell receptor beta chains originate from one sample sequenced in a study of cytomegalovirus exposure and HLA in healthy donors. A multiplex PCR was run with 60 Vbeta primers and 13 Jbeta primers. Clones were sequenced by immunoSEQ multiplex PCR, and TCRdb holds only the in-frame ones, with some missing. The sample lists 220,000 or so clones, roughly four fifths occurring once. Sequencing input: PBMCs. These TCRs come from a middle-aged woman in good health and CMV-seronegative.

V is TRBV30 and J is TRBJ1-1; 9 positions match TRBD1. Germline CDR1 GTSNPN, CDR2 SVGIG (reference sequence). Trimming took 3 bases from V and 7 from J; bases not matched to a gene: 3. This CDR3 spans 12 amino acids. CDR3 loop: CAWSDRGGEAFF. The CDR3 bases are TGTGCCTGGAGCGACAGGGGGGGTGAAGCTTTCTTT.

This rearrangement joins TRBV7-9 to TRBJ1-1; D unresolved. The CDR3 has 15 amino acids. The germline gives CDR1 SEHNR, CDR2 FQNEAQ (reference sequence). V lost 5 bases, J lost 0 bases, and 13 bases lay in between. The CDR3 nucleotides are TGTGCCAGCAGCCCCAACGCGGGCTTGAACACTGAAGCTTTCTTT. Its protein is CASSPNAGLNTEAFF.

This chain uses TRBV29-1 with TRBJ1-3, with D uncertain. The V and J ends lost 3 bases and 0 bases respectively, with 6 bases between them. The germline CDR1 and CDR2 sequences are SQVTM and ANQGSEA. The CDR3 runs to 13 residues. The CDR3: CSVEIDSGNTIYF. The CDR3 bases are TGCAGCGTTGAGATAGACTCTGGAAACACCATATATTTT.

The gene calls are TRBV15 and TRBJ2-1; the match to TRBD2 covers 14 bases. The CDR3 covers 15 residues. Germline assignment: CDR1 LNHNV and CDR2 YYDKDF (reference sequence). V gave up 8 bases and J gave up 9 bases; unmatched junction bases: 9. The CDR3 spells CATETGTSGSREQFF. The CDR3 DNA reads TGTGCCACCGAAACCGGGACTAGCGGGAGTCGTGAGCAGTTCTTC.

This clone was seen only once. The chain employs TRBV19 and TRBJ2-2; weak D call: TRBD1 (5 bases). The V end was cut by 8 bases, the J end by 8 bases, with 6 bases between. Germline V gene sequence: CDR1 LNHDA, CDR2 SQIVND (reference sequence). The CDR3 covers 10 residues. The CDR3 region has the DNA TGTGCCAGTGGACAAGGGGAGCTGTTTTTT. This codes for CASGQGELFF. The complete variable domain, with remaining parts taken from reference TRBV19 and TRBJ2-2, reads DGGITQSPKYLFRKEGQNVTLSCEQNLNHDAMYWYRQDPGQGLRLIYYSQIVNDFQKGDIAEGYSVSREKKESFPLTVTSAQKNPTAFYLCASGQGELFFGEGSRLTVL.

This sequence joins TRBV15 and TRBJ2-5, with TRBD1 matching 10 bases. CDR3 length: 14 amino acids. In germline, CDR1 is LNHNV, CDR2 YYDKDF (reference sequence). Trimming cost V 7 bases and J 4 bases; bases outside gene matches: 6. Here the CDR3 DNA reads TGTGCCACCACTCGGGACAGGGGATTAGAGACCCAGTACTTC. Translation: CATTRDRGLETQYF.

The chain combines TRBV5-1 with TRBJ2-3; the D gene is possibly TRBD2 (6 bases). The CDR3 has 16 residues. Trimming left V 4 bases short and J 2 bases short, with 17 bases between. Germline V gene sequence: CDR1 SGHRS, CDR2 YFSETQ. CDR3 in DNA: TGCGCCAGCAGCGAGAGGGTTCGGGGGAACACAGATACGCAGTATTTT. Protein sequence: CASSERVRGNTDTQYF. The whole variable domain, remainder taken from reference TRBV5-1 and TRBJ2-3, is KAGVTQTPRYLIKTRGQQVTLSCSPISGHRSVSWYQQTPGQGLQFLFEYFSETQRNKGNFPGRFSGRQFSNSRSEMNVSTLELGDSALYLCASSERVRGNTDTQYFGPGTRLTVL.

The rearrangement joins TRBV27 to TRBJ2-7, with 8 bases identical to TRBD1. There are 14 residues in the CDR3. Per the germline V gene, CDR1 is MNHEY and CDR2 is SMNVEV (reference sequence). V was pared by 4 bases and J by 3 bases, with 5 bases of the junction left unmatched. CDR3 nucleotides: TGTGCCAGCAGTTGGGGACAGGCCAGCTACGAGCAGTACTTC. This codes for CASSWGQASYEQYF.

V usage is TRBV10-2 and J usage is TRBJ2-3; 11 positions agree with TRBD2. Trimming removed 6 bases from V and 5 bases from J; junction bases left unmatched: 7. There are 15 residues in the CDR3. From germline, CDR1 is WSHSY and CDR2 SAAADI. CDR3 region: CASRDSGRVVDTQYF. In DNA form, the CDR3 reads TGCGCCAGCAGGGATAGCGGGAGGGTTGTAGATACGCAGTATTTT.

This chain joins TRBV2 and TRBJ1-1; no firm D call. Trimming pared 7 bases from V and 5 bases from J, leaving 14 bases between. The CDR3 covers 13 residues. Per germline, CDR1 SNHLY and CDR2 FYNNEI. CDR3 in DNA: TGTGCCAGCATCCCTTCGGGAGAGACTGAAGCTTTCTTT. Amino acids: CASIPSGETEAFF.